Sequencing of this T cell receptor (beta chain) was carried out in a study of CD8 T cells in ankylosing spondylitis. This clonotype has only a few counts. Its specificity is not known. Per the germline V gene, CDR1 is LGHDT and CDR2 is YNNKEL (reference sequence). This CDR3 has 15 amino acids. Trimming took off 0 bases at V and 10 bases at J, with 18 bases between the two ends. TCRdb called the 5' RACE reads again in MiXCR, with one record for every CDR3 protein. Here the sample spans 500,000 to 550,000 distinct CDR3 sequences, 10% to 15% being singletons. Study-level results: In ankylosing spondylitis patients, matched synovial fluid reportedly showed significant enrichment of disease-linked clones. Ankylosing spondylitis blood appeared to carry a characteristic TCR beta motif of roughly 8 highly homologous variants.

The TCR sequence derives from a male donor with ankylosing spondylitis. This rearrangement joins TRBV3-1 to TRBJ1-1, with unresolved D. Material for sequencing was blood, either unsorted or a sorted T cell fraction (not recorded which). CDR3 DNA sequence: TGTGCCAGCAGCCAAGATAGCGCCGCTAGTACGGCAGCTTTCTTT. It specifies CASSQDSAASTAAFF.